This entry is about one TCR beta chain. All enrollees were about 18 to 89 years old and from 24 US areas. Donors of Cohort 3 who recovered were those that had two negative PCRs, clearance, or symptom resolution. The repertoire was sequenced with immunoSEQ multiplex PCR; TCRdb's copy has only in-frame clones and lacks some. Among over 200,000 clones, just under 85% were seen once, and the ten largest hold approximately 16%. The record originates from a study of blood T cell repertoires in COVID-19. CDR3 size: 13 residues. The J segment lost 7 bases and the V segment lost 3 bases, leaving 6 bases of the junction unmatched. Germline CDR1 reads DFQATT; CDR2 reads SNEGSKA (reference sequence).

The chain links TRBV20-1 to TRBJ1-2; 9 positions match TRBD1. The receptor was isolated from a man aged 40-49 years who had recovered from COVID-19. Sequenced sample: PBMCs or T cells enriched from blood (not recorded which). The CDR3 region has the DNA TGCAGTGCTAGTACAGGGGGCTGGGGTGGCTACACCTTC. Protein product: CSASTGGWGGYTF.